This T cell receptor (beta chain) was documented in a study of T-cell memory formation after mild COVID-19. TCRdb independently ran MiXCR on the 5' RACE reads; one entry per CDR3 protein. The sample lists roughly 150,000 distinct CDR3 sequences; roughly 15% were seen once. The CDR3 runs 18 residues. V shed 5 bases and J 0 bases; nucleotides not matched to a gene: 9. CDR1 and CDR2 (germline): SEHNR, FQNEAQ (reference sequence). The TCR originated in an adult woman who had mild COVID-19 (a few samples of this study predate the infection). Cell type and time point are not known. Input material: PBMCs or a T cell subset sorted from them (not recorded which). The chain has TRBV7-9 and TRBJ1-6; 8 nucleotides align to TRBD1. The CDR3: CASSQTGGERSYNSPLHF. The CDR3 bases are TGTGCCAGCAGCCAAACAGGGGGGGAACGCTCCTATAATTCACCCCTCCACTTT.